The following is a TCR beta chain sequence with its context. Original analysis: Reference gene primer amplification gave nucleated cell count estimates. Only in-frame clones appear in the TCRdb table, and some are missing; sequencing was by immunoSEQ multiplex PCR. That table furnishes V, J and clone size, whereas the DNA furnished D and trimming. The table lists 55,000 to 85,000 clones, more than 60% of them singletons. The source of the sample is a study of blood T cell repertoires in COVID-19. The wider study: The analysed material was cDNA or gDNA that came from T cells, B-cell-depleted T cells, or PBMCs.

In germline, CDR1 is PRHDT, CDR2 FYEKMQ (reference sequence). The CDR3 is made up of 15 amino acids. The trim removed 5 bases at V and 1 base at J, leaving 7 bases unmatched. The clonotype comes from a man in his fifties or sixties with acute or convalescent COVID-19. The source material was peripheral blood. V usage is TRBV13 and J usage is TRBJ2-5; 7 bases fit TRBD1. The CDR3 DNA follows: TGTGCCAGCAGCGACCCTACAGGGGCCCAAGAGACCCAGTACTTC. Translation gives CASSDPTGAQETQYF.